The 28 T cell receptor beta chains reported below all come from one sample, sequenced in a study of CD8 T cells in Susac syndrome. Random hexamers were used to reverse transcribe an amount of roughly 0.5 to 1 ug RNA. TCRdb reprocessed the immunoSEQ multiplex PCR reads via MiXCR and lists one record per CDR3 protein. The table lists hundreds of thousands of distinct CDR3 sequences, roughly 95% of them singletons. Material: CD4+ T cells from PBMCs. These receptors were obtained from a human donor with multiple sclerosis.

This chain uses TRBV20-1 with TRBJ2-7; no firm D call. CDR1 is DFQATT and CDR2 is SNEGSKA in the germline V gene (reference sequence). CDR3 length equals 10 residues. With 1 base removed from V and 6 bases from J, the gap between germline ends came to 4 bases. CDR3 sequence (DNA): TGCAGTGCTAGAGGCCCCGAGCAGTACTTC. Amino acids: CSARGPEQYF.

V usage is TRBV29-1 and J usage is TRBJ1-5; D may be TRBD1 (6 bases). The CDR3 totals 13 residues. V was shortened by 8 bases and J by 6 bases, with 17 bases between the two germline ends. Germline V CDR1 and CDR2: SQVTM, ANQGSEA. The CDR3 spells CSMTQGSGQPQHF. CDR3 in DNA: TGCAGCATGACACAGGGTTCGGGTCAGCCCCAGCATTTT. The full variable domain, its missing parts supplied by reference TRBV29-1 and TRBJ1-5, is SAVISQKPSRDICQRGTSLTIQCQVDSQVTMMFWYRQQPGQSLTLIATANQGSEATYESGFVIDKFPISRPNLTFSTLTVSNMSPEDSSIYLCSMTQGSGQPQHFGDGTRLSIL.

The chain has TRBV29-1 and TRBJ2-1, with 9 bases matching TRBD2. V shed 6 bases and J 9 bases; nucleotides not matched to a gene: 9. The germline V gene encodes CDR1 SQVTM and CDR2 ANQGSEA. This CDR3 comprises 13 residues. The CDR3 nucleotides are TGCAGCGTCTCACCTAGCGGGACGGGTGAGCAGTTCTTC. It codes for CSVSPSGTGEQFF.

The chain has TRBV5-1 and TRBJ1-5; tentative D call: TRBD1 (5 bases). The length of the CDR3 is 15 residues. Per the germline V gene, CDR1 is SGHRS and CDR2 is YFSETQ. Trimming removed 4 bases from V and 3 bases from J, with 14 bases in between. For the CDR3, the DNA is TGCGCCAGCAGCGCCGCCGGGACGAACAATCAGCCCCAGCATTTT. Amino acid sequence: CASSAAGTNNQPQHF.

This chain joins TRBV4-1 and TRBJ1-2, with TRBD1 identical over 10 bases. CDR3 length: 20 amino acids. After removal of 2 bases from V and 7 bases from J, the junction contained 22 bases not matched to a gene. In germline, CDR1 is MGHRA, CDR2 YSYEKL. Written as DNA, the CDR3 is TGCGCCAGCAGCCAACCCCTTCTAGGTGGACAGGGGGGAAACAAATCTGGCTACACCTTC. It yields the protein CASSQPLLGGQGGNKSGYTF.

The rearrangement joins TRBV30 to TRBJ2-2; TRBD1 matches at 8 bases. The V gene's germline CDR1 is GTSNPN and CDR2 SVGIG (reference sequence). Trimming took 5 bases from V and 0 from J; bases not matched to a gene: 2. CDR3 size: 14 residues. The CDR3 coding sequence is TGTGCCTGGGGACAGGGACCGAACACCGGGGAGCTGTTTTTT. This gives the protein CAWGQGPNTGELFF.

The chain couples TRBV13 to TRBJ2-2; D possibly corresponds to TRBD1 (6 bases). The CDR3 runs to 16 residues. Trimming cost V 8 bases and J 0 bases, with 16 bases left between them. Germline loops: CDR1 PRHDT, CDR2 FYEKMQ (reference sequence). CDR3 region: CASRARDNSNTGELFF. CDR3 nucleotides: TGTGCCAGCCGAGCCCGGGACAACTCGAACACCGGGGAGCTGTTTTTT.

V is TRBV20-1 and J is TRBJ2-1; possibly TRBD2 for D (6 bases). The V and J ends lost 6 bases and 0 bases respectively, with 12 bases between them. Germline V CDR1 and CDR2: DFQATT, SNEGSKA (reference sequence). The CDR3 sequence is 14 residues long. In nucleotides, the CDR3 is TGCAGTGCCCTGGGACTTAGCTCCTACAATGAGCAGTTCTTC. It codes for CSALGLSSYNEQFF.

CDR3 DNA sequence: TGTGCCAGTAGTATCGGGGACAGAATAACCGCTTTCTTT. This sequence encodes CASSIGDRITAFF. This sequence joins TRBV19 and TRBJ1-1, with 7 bases identical to TRBD1. V shed 3 bases and J 11 bases; nucleotides not matched to a gene: 9. Germline-derived CDR1 and CDR2 are LNHDA and SQIVND (reference sequence). This CDR3 contains 13 residues.

This chain connects TRBV7-2 to TRBJ1-3, with 7 bases that match TRBD1. V shed 4 bases, J shed 0 bases, and the junction held 3 bases outside the gene matches. The CDR3 covers 15 residues. Germline-derived CDR1 and CDR2 are SGHTA and FQGNSA. CDR3 residues: CASSWDSYSGNTIYF. CDR3 coding DNA: TGTGCCAGCAGCTGGGACAGCTACTCTGGAAACACCATATATTTT.

This clonotype was detected once. The J gene is TRBJ2-1, the V gene TRBV4-1; D unclear. In germline, CDR1 is MGHRA, CDR2 YSYEKL. The CDR3 runs to 17 residues. With 0 bases removed from V and 0 bases from J, the gap between germline ends came to 12 bases. CDR3 DNA sequence: TGCGCCAGCAGCCAAGATGGATCCTCGAGCTCCTACAATGAGCAGTTCTTC. Protein: CASSQDGSSSSYNEQFF.

This sequence joins TRBV20-1 and TRBJ1-1, with a weak D call TRBD1 (5 bases). The germline CDR1 and CDR2 sequences are DFQATT and SNEGSKA (reference sequence). The CDR3 is made up of 14 amino acids. V was clipped by 6 bases and J by 5 bases, with 19 bases between them. The CDR3 DNA is TGCAGTGCCTACCTTGGGGCGCAGTCTACTGAAGCTTTCTTT. Residues: CSAYLGAQSTEAFF.

The V and J genes are TRBV30 and TRBJ2-5, with a possible D match to TRBD1 (6 bases). The CDR3 has 14 residues. Germline assignment: CDR1 GTSNPN and CDR2 SVGIG (reference sequence). The V end was cut by 1 base, the J end by 5 bases, with 14 bases between. The CDR3, as DNA: TGTGCCTGGAGTGCTACCGGGACAAAGGAGACCCAGTACTTC. Translating it yields CAWSATGTKETQYF.

The CDR3 region is CASSLRDPYNEQFF. The CDR3 region has the DNA TGCGCCAGCAGCTTGAGGGACCCCTACAATGAGCAGTTCTTC. The chain is built from TRBV5-1 and TRBJ2-1, with D perhaps assigned TRBD1 or TRBD2 (5 bases each). CDR1 is SGHRS and CDR2 is YFSETQ in the germline V gene. The V end lost 1 base, the J end lost 2 bases, and 7 bases lay between the germline ends. This CDR3 comprises 14 residues.

The V gene is TRBV29-1, the J gene TRBJ1-1; no clear D. This CDR3 spans 10 amino acids. The germline V gene has CDR1 SQVTM and CDR2 ANQGSEA. V was cut by 5 bases and J by 10 bases, with 11 bases left in between. CDR3 sequence (DNA): TGCAGCGTTAGGCTCGGTAGAGCTTTCTTT. This encodes CSVRLGRAFF. The full variable domain, with the rest looked up from reference TRBV29-1 and TRBJ1-1, is SAVISQKPSRDICQRGTSLTIQCQVDSQVTMMFWYRQQPGQSLTLIATANQGSEATYESGFVIDKFPISRPNLTFSTLTVSNMSPEDSSIYLCSVRLGRAFFGQGTRLTVV.

The V and J genes are TRBV20-1 and TRBJ2-5, with D possibly being TRBD1 or TRBD2 (6 bases each). The germline CDR1 and CDR2 sequences are DFQATT and SNEGSKA (reference sequence). This CDR3 contains 12 residues. The V gene lost 4 bases and the J gene lost 5 bases, with 11 bases spanning the gap. Here the CDR3 reads CSAKGGGETQYF. CDR3 in DNA: TGCAGTGCTAAGGGGGGCGGCGAGACCCAGTACTTC.

The rearrangement links TRBV4-1 to TRBJ2-3, with D maybe TRBD2 (5 bases). The CDR3 has 15 amino acids. V was trimmed by 4 bases and J by 2 bases, leaving 13 bases between them. Germline assignment: CDR1 MGHRA and CDR2 YSYEKL. The CDR3, as DNA: TGCGCCAGCAGCCCCCTCCGAGGGCACACAGATACGCAGTATTTT. The encoded protein is CASSPLRGHTDTQYF.

V gene TRBV7-9 combines with J gene TRBJ1-4; possibly TRBD1 for D (6 bases). The germline V and J ends were trimmed by 0 bases and 7 bases, with 12 bases remaining between them. Germline V gene lookup returns CDR1 SEHNR and CDR2 FQNEAQ (reference sequence). CDR3 length equals 15 residues. CDR3 coding DNA: TGTGCCAGCAGCTTAGCGTCACAGGGCGGTGAAAAACTGTTTTTT. Translation: CASSLASQGGEKLFF.

The V and J genes are TRBV25-1 and TRBJ1-5; D might be TRBD1 (6 bases). The ends were cut back, 4 bases at V and 5 bases at J, with 12 bases in the middle. Germline V gene sequence: CDR1 MGHDK, CDR2 SYGVNS. The CDR3 consists of 14 residues. CDR3: CASSGQGSYQPQHF. Here the CDR3 DNA reads TGTGCCAGCAGTGGGCAGGGGAGTTATCAGCCCCAGCATTTT.

The chain is built from TRBV9 and TRBJ1-5; a possible D gene is TRBD1 (6 bases). The CDR3 is 15 residues long. V was trimmed by 0 bases and J by 1 base, leaving 8 bases between them. CDR1 is SGDLS and CDR2 is YYNGEE in the germline V gene. CDR3 residues: CASSVEGGSNQPQHF. CDR3 nucleotide sequence: TGTGCCAGCAGCGTAGAAGGGGGGAGCAATCAGCCCCAGCATTTT.

This chain uses TRBV24-1 with TRBJ2-3, with 10 nucleotides matching TRBD1. This CDR3 spans 16 amino acids. The germline gives CDR1 KGHDR, CDR2 SFDVKD. Trimming at V came to 5 bases and at J to 2 bases, leaving 6 bases not matched to a gene. As DNA, the CDR3 is TGTGCCACCAGTGGCGCGACAGGGGGCTTCACAGATACGCAGTATTTT. As protein: CATSGATGGFTDTQYF.

This chain links TRBV20-1 with TRBJ1-5; D is possibly TRBD1 (5 bases). Trimming cost V 0 bases and J 6 bases, with 15 bases left between them. CDR1 and CDR2 from the germline V gene are DFQATT and SNEGSKA (reference sequence). The CDR3 covers 15 residues. The CDR3 sequence is CSARDGRGTGQPQHF. The DNA of the CDR3 is TGCAGTGCTAGAGATGGTAGAGGGACCGGTCAGCCCCAGCATTTT.

The chain links TRBV10-3 to TRBJ2-3; maybe TRBD2 (6 bases). Trimming shortened V by 4 bases and J by 1 base, and 12 bases separated the two germline ends. This CDR3 has 15 residues. Per germline, CDR1 ENHRY and CDR2 SYGVKD. The CDR3, as DNA: TGTGCCATCAGTGGGGGACTCTCCCGCACAGATACGCAGTATTTT. It specifies CAISGGLSRTDTQYF.

This clonotype was detected only once. The rearrangement uses TRBV11-2 and TRBJ2-7; D possibly corresponds to TRBD1 (6 bases). Germline CDR1 reads SGHAT; CDR2 reads FQNNGV. This CDR3 region has 12 residues. V was pared by 5 bases and J by 6 bases, with 11 bases between. CDR3 DNA: TGTGCCAGCAGCCAAACAGGGCGCGAGCAGTACTTC. Translated: CASSQTGREQYF.

The CDR3 sequence is CSVRRADEKLFF. CDR3 nucleotide sequence: TGCAGCGTGAGACGGGCGGACGAAAAACTGTTTTTT. J is TRBJ1-4 and V is TRBV29-1; D ambiguous. V dropped 6 bases and J dropped 8 bases, with 13 bases sitting between them. Germline V lookup: CDR1 SQVTM, CDR2 ANQGSEA. The CDR3 is 12 amino acids.

The genes are TRBV5-1 and TRBJ1-5; a possible D gene is TRBD1 (5 bases). Between the trimmed V and J ends, which lost 3 bases and 5 bases, there was a span of 12 bases. This CDR3 has 14 amino acids. Germline V lookup: CDR1 SGHRS, CDR2 YFSETQ. The CDR3 region has the DNA TGCGCCAGCAGCTGGGGCGGCAGGGATCAGCCCCAGCATTTT. Its protein is CASSWGGRDQPQHF.

The rearrangement links TRBV12-5 to TRBJ2-5; 9 bases are shared with TRBD2. The germline CDR1 and CDR2 sequences are LGHNT and FRNRAP. This CDR3 contains 15 residues. The ends lost 4 bases at V and 10 bases at J; junction bases unmatched: 13. CDR3 sequence (DNA): TGTGCTAGTGGTTCCTTAGCGGGGGCAAAAGGAATCCAGTACTTC. Its protein product is CASGSLAGAKGIQYF.

This chain uses TRBV29-1 with TRBJ2-1; D possibly corresponds to TRBD2 (7 bases). Trimming cost V 2 bases and J 9 bases, with 14 bases left between them. This CDR3 has 13 amino acids. Germline lookup yields CDR1 SQVTM and CDR2 ANQGSEA. As DNA, the CDR3 is TGCAGCGTTGAAACAAAGAGGGGGGGTGAGCAGTTCTTC. Protein: CSVETKRGGEQFF.